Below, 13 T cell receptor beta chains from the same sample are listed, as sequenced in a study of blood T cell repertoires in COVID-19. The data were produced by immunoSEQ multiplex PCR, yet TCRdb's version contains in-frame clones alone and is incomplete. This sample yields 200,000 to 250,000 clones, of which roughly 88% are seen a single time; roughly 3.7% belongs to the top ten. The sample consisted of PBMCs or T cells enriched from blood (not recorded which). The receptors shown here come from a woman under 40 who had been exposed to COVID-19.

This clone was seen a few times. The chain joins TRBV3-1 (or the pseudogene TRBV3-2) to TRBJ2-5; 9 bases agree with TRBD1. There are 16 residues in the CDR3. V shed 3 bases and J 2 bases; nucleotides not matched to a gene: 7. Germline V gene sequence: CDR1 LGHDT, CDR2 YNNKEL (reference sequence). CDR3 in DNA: TGTGCCAGCAGCCACCGGGACAGGGATACTCAAGAGACCCAGTACTTC. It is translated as CASSHRDRDTQETQYF.

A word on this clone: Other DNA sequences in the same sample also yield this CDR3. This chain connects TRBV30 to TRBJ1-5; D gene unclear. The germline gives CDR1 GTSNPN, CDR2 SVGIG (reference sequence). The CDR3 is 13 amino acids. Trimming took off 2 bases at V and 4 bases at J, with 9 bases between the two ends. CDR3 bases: TGTGCCTGGAGTCCTGGGCTAAATCAGCCCCAGCATTTT. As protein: CAWSPGLNQPQHF.

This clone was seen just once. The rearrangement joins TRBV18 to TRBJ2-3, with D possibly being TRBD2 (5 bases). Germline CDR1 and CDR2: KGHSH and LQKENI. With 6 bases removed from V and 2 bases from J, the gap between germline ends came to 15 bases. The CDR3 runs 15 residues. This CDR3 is CASSLRRQYTDTQYF. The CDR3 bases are TGTGCCAGCTCCCTCAGGAGGCAGTACACAGATACGCAGTATTTT. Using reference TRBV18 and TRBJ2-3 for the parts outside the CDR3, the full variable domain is NAGVMQNPRHLVRRRGQEARLRCSPMKGHSHVYWYRQLPEEGLKFMVYLQKENIIDESGMPKERFSAEFPKEGPSILRIQQVVRGDSAAYFCASSLRRQYTDTQYFGPGTRLTVL.

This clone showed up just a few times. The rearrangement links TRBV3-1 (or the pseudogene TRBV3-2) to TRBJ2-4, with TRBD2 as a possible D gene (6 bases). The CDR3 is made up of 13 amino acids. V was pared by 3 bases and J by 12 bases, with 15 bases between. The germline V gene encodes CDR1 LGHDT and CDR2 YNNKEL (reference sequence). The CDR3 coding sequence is TGTGCCAGCAGCCATGGGACTGGCTCTGGTCAGTACTTC. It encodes CASSHGTGSGQYF.

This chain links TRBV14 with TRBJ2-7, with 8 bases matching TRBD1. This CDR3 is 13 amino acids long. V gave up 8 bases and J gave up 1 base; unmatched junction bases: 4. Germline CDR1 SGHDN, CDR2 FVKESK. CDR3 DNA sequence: TGTGCCAGCCAGGACAGGGTTTCCTACGAGCAGTACTTC. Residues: CASQDRVSYEQYF.

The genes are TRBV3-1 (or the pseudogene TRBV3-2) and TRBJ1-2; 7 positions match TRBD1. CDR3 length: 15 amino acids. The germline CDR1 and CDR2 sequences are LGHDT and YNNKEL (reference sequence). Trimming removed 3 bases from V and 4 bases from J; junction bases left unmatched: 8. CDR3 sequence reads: CASSHPGTEVYGYTF. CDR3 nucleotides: TGTGCCAGCAGCCACCCCGGGACAGAGGTCTATGGCTACACCTTC.

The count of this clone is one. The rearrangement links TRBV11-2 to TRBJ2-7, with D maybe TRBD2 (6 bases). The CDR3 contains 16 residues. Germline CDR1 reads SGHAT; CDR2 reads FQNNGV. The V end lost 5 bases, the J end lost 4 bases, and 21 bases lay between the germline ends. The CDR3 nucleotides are TGTGCCAGCAGCACCCTGCGGGACCCAGGAGGGTACGAGCAGTACTTC. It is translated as CASSTLRDPGGYEQYF. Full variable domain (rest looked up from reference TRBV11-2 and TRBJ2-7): EAGVAQSPRYKIIEKRQSVAFWCNPISGHATLYWYQQILGQGPKLLIQFQNNGVVDDSQLPKDRFSAERLKGVDSTLKIQPAKLEDSAVYLCASSTLRDPGGYEQYFGPGTRLTVT.

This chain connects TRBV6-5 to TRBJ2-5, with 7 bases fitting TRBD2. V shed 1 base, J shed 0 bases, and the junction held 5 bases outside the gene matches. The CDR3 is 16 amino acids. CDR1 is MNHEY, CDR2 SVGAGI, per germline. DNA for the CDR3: TGTGCCAGCAGTTACTTAGGGCGGGGGAACCAAGAGACCCAGTACTTC. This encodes CASSYLGRGNQETQYF.

The CDR3 bases are TGCGCCAGCAGTGAGTCATACGGGACGAACACCGGGGAGCTGTTTTTT. Translating gives CASSESYGTNTGELFF. V is TRBV10-1 and J is TRBJ2-2; D may be TRBD2 (5 bases). V lost 0 bases and J 0 bases, leaving 8 bases between the germline ends. The CDR3 length is 16 residues. Germline-derived CDR1 and CDR2 are WNHNN and SYGVQD (reference sequence).

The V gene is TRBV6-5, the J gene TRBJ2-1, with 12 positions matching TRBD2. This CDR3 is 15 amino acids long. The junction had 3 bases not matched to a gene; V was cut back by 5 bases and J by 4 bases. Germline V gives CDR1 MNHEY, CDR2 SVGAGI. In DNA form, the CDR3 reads TGTGCCAGCAGTCCTAGCGGGAGGGCTTACAATGAGCAGTTCTTC. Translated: CASSPSGRAYNEQFF.

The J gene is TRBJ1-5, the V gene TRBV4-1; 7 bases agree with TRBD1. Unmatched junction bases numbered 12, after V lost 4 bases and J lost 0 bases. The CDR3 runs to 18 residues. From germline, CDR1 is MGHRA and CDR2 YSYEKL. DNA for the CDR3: TGCGCCAGCAGCCGCCTACCTGGACAGGCCTTTAGCAATCAGCCCCAGCATTTT. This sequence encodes CASSRLPGQAFSNQPQHF.

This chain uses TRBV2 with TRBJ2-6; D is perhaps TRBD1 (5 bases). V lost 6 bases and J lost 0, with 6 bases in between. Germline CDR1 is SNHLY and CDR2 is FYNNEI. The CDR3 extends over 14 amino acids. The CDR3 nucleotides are TGTGCCAGCAGGGGGCGCTCTGGGGCCAACGTCCTGACTTTC. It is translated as CASRGRSGANVLTF.

CDR3 protein: CASSPRANYGYTF. CDR3 DNA: TGTGCCAGCAGCCCTAGAGCTAACTATGGCTACACCTTC. The chain carries TRBV3-1 (or the pseudogene TRBV3-2) and TRBJ1-2; D call uncertain. The V gene lost 4 bases and the J gene lost 0 bases, with 6 bases spanning the gap. The CDR3 totals 13 residues. CDR1 is LGHDT, CDR2 YNNKEL, per germline (reference sequence).